Sequencing of this T cell receptor (beta chain) was carried out in a study of control samples from healthy donors and cancer patients. The CDR3 length is 11 residues. CDR1 is GTSNPN, CDR2 SVGIG, per germline (reference sequence). Trimming left V 5 bases short and J 1 base short, with 5 bases between. Sequencing used immunoSEQ multiplex PCR; TCRdb keeps in-frame clones, though not all of them. The repertoire holds 52,000 or so clones, with roughly 92% as singletons. This clone was seen a few times. Sequenced sample: blood. J is TRBJ1-1 and V is TRBV30; tentatively, D is TRBD1 (5 bases). The clonotype originates from a man between 25 and 39 years old in good health. CDR3 nucleotide sequence: TGTGCCTGGGGGGGGAACACTGAAGCTTTCTTT. Encoded protein: CAWGGNTEAFF.